This entry concerns a single T cell receptor (beta chain). The target antigen is unknown. Assay: immunoSEQ multiplex PCR; the TCRdb copy retains only in-frame clones and omits some. The data show about 2.1 million clones, approximately 92% seen once. This entry comes from a study of shared clonotypes between healthy human individuals. Study observations and caveats: Sampling covered nothing but blood. Tissue TCR repertoires likely differ from those found in blood. Naive CD4 clonotype sharing across a few donors was 4% to 5.5%.

CD45RO negativity and positive selection for CCR7 defined naive CD8 cells, a population that excluded terminally differentiated effector memory CD45RA+ cells. Germline V gives CDR1 MNHNY, CDR2 SVGAGI (reference sequence). V lost 4 bases and J lost 4, with 10 bases in between. The CDR3 consists of 14 residues. Sequencing input: naive CD8+ T cells from PBMCs. This sequence was found in a man aged 18 to 30 in good health. Some clones in this sample may be carry-over from other donors' samples. The rearrangement uses TRBV6-6 and TRBJ1-4; weak D call: TRBD1 (5 bases). CDR3 amino acids: CASSFSGGNEKLFF. The CDR3 coding sequence is TGTGCCAGCAGTTTTAGTGGGGGTAATGAAAAACTGTTTTTT.